This T cell receptor beta chain is from a study of cytomegalovirus exposure and HLA in healthy donors. Trimming took 7 bases from V and 7 from J, leaving 13 bases between them. The CDR3 is 13 amino acids. Germline CDR1 and CDR2: MNHEY and SVGAGI. Amplification used 60 Vbeta primers and 13 Jbeta primers. TCRdb keeps only in-frame clones here, not all; method: immunoSEQ multiplex PCR. The sample records around 77,000 clones, around three quarters being singletons. Sequenced: PBMCs. This chain joins TRBV6-5 and TRBJ1-4; no clear D. The source of this sequence is a man aged 40-49 years in good health and CMV-seronegative. CDR3 in amino acids: CASIGWAGEKLFF. The CDR3 DNA reads as TGTGCCAGCATTGGGTGGGCCGGTGAAAAACTGTTTTTT.